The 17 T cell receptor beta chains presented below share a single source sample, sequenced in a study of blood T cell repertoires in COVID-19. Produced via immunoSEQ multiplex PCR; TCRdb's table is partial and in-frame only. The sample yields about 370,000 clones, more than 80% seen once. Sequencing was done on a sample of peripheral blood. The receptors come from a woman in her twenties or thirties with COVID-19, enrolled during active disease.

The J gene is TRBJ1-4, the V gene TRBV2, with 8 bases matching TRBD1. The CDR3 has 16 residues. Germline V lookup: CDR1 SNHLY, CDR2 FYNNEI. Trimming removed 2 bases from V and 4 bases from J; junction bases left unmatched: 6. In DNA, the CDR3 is TGTGCCAGCAGTGAAATAGGACAGGGACTTAATGAAAAACTGTTTTTT. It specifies CASSEIGQGLNEKLFF.

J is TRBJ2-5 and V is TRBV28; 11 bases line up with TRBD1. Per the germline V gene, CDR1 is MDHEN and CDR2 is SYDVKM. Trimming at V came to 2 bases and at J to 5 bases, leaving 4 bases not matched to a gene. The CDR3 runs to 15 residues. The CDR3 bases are TGTGCCAGCAGTTTACCGGACAGGGGGCGGGAGACCCAGTACTTC. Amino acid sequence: CASSLPDRGRETQYF.

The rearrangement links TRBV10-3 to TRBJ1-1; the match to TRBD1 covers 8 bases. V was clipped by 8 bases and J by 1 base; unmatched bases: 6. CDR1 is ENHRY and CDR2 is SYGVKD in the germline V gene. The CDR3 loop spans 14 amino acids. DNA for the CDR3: TGTGCCATCGCCTTGGGACAGGAGAACACTGAAGCTTTCTTT. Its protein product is CAIALGQENTEAFF.

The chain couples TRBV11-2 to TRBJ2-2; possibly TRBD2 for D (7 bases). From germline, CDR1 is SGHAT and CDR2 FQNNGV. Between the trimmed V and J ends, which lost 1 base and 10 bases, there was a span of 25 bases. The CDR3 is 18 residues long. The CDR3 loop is CASSLVGGALAAVSELFF. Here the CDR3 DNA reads TGTGCCAGCAGCTTAGTGGGGGGGGCCCTAGCGGCAGTATCGGAGCTGTTTTTT.

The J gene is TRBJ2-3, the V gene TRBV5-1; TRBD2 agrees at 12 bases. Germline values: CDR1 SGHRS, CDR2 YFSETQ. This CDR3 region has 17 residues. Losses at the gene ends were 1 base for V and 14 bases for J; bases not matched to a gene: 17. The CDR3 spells CASSLTALAGGLHEAYF. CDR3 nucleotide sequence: TGCGCCAGCAGCTTGACCGCCCTAGCGGGGGGGCTCCACGAAGCGTATTTT.

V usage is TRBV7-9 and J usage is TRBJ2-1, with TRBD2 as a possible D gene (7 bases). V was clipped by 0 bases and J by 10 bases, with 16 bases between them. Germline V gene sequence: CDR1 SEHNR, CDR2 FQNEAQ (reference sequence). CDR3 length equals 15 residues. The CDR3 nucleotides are TGTGCCAGCAGCTTAGCCGGGGGGCACCTAGAAGAGCAGTTCTTC. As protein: CASSLAGGHLEEQFF. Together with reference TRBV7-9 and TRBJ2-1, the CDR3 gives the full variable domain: DTGVSQNPRHKITKRGQNVTFRCDPISEHNRLYWYRQTLGQGPEFLTYFQNEAQLEKSRLLSDRFSAERPKGSFSTLEIQRTEQGDSAMYLCASSLAGGHLEEQFFGPGTRLTVL.

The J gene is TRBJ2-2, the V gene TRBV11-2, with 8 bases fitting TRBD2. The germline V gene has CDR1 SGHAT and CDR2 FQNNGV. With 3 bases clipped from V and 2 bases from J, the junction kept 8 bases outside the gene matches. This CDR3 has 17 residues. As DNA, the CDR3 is TGTGCCAGCAGCTTCCGGGGTAGCGGGATAAACACCGGGGAGCTGTTTTTT. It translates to CASSFRGSGINTGELFF.

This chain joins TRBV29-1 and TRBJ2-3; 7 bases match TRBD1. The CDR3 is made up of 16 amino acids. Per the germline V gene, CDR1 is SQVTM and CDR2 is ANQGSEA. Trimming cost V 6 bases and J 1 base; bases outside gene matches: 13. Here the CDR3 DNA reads TGCAGCGTAACCGGGGTCCGCCAGGGGGGCACAGATACGCAGTATTTT. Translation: CSVTGVRQGGTDTQYF.

The CDR3 DNA reads TGCAGCGTTATGTGGGGGGGCGTAGGTTCACCCCTCCACTTT. Translated, it gives CSVMWGGVGSPLHF. The chain uses TRBV29-1 and TRBJ1-6; a possible D gene is TRBD1 (6 bases). CDR1 and CDR2 (germline): SQVTM, ANQGSEA. The CDR3 runs 14 residues. The V end was cut by 5 bases, the J end by 9 bases, with 17 bases between.

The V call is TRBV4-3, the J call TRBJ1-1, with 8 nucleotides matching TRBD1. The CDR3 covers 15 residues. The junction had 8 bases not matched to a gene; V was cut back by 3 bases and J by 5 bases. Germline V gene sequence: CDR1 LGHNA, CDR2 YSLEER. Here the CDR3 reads CASSQDLQGGTEAFF. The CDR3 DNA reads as TGCGCCAGCAGCCAGGATCTACAGGGGGGTACTGAAGCTTTCTTT.

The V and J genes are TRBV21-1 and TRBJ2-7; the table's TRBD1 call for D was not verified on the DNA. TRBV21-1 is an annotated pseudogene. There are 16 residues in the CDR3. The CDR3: CAIPHKWGQGHNEQYF. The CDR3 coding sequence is TGTGCCATTCCCCACAAGTGGGGACAGGGTCACAACGAGCAGTACTTC.

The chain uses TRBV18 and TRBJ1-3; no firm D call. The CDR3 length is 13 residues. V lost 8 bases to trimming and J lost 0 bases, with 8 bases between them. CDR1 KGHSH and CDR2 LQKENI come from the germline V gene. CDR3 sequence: CASQGASGNTIYF. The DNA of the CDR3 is TGTGCCAGCCAAGGAGCCTCTGGAAACACCATATATTTT.

CDR3 bases: TGTGCCACCAGCACCCACCCCGGTGGAGAACGGCTTTACGAGCAGTACTTC. As protein: CATSTHPGGERLYEQYF. The chain combines TRBV15 with TRBJ2-7; the D is unclear. The CDR3 contains 17 residues. Germline V lookup: CDR1 LNHNV, CDR2 YYDKDF (reference sequence). Trimming shortened V by 4 bases and J by 4 bases, and 23 bases separated the two germline ends.

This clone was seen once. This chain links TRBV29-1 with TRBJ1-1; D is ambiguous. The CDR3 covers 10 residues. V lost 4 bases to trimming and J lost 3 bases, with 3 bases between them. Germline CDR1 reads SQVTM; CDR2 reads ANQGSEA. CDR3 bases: TGCAGCGTTGGCGACACTGAAGCTTTCTTT. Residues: CSVGDTEAFF.

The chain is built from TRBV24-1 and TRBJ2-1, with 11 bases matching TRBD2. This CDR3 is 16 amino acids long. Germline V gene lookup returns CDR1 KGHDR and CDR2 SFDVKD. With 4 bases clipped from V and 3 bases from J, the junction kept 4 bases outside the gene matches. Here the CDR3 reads CATSDRTSGSYNEQFF. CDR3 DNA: TGTGCCACCAGTGACCGAACTAGCGGGAGCTACAATGAGCAGTTCTTC.

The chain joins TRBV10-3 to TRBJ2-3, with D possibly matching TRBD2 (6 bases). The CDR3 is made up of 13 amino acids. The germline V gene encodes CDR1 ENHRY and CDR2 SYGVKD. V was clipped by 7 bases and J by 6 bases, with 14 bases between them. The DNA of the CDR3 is TGTGCCATCACCGGGGGAGTACGGGATACGCAGTATTTT. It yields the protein CAITGGVRDTQYF.

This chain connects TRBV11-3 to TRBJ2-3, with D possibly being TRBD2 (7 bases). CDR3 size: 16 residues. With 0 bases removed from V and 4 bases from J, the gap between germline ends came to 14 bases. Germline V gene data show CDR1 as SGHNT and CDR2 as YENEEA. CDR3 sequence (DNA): TGTGCCAGCAGCTTAGATTCGCGGGGGCGTGCAGATACGCAGTATTTT. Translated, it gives CASSLDSRGRADTQYF.